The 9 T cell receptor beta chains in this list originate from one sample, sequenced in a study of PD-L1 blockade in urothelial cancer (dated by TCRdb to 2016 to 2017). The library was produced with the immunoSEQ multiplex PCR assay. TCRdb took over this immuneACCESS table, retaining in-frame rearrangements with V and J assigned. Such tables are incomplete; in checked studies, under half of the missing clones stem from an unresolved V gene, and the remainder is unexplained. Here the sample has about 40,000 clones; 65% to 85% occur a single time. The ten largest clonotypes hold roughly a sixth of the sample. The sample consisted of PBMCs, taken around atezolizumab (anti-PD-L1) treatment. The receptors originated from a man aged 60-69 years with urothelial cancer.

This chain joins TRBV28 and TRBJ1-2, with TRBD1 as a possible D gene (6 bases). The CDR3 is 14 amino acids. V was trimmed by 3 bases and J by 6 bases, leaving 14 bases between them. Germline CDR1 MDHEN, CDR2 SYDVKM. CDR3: CASSFIAGAHGYTF. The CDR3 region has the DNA TGTGCCAGCAGTTTTATTGCAGGGGCCCATGGCTACACCTTC.

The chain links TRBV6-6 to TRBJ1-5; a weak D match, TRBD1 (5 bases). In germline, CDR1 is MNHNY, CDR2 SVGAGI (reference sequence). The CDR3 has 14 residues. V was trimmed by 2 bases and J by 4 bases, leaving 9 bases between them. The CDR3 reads CASSYDRRNQPQHF. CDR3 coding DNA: TGTGCCAGCAGTTACGACAGAAGGAATCAGCCCCAGCATTTT.

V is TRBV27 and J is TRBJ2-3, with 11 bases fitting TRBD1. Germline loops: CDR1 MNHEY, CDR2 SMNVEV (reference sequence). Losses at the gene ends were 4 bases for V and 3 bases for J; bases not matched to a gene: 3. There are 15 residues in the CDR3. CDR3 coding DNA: TGTGCCAGCAGTTGGGACAGGGGGTGGACAGATACGCAGTATTTT. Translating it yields CASSWDRGWTDTQYF.

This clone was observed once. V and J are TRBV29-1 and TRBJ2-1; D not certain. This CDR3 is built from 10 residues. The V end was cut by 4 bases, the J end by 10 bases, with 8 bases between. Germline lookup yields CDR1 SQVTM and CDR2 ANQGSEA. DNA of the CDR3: TGCAGCGTTGTCACTATAGAGCAGTTCTTC. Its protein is CSVVTIEQFF.

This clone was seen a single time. CDR3 coding DNA: TGTGCCTGGAGGGGCGGACAGGGAAATGAAAAACTGTTTTTT. It is translated as CAWRGGQGNEKLFF. This chain connects TRBV30 to TRBJ1-4; 8 bases fit TRBD1. Germline V gene sequence: CDR1 GTSNPN, CDR2 SVGIG (reference sequence). The ends lost 3 bases at V and 5 bases at J; junction bases unmatched: 5. CDR3 length equals 14 residues.

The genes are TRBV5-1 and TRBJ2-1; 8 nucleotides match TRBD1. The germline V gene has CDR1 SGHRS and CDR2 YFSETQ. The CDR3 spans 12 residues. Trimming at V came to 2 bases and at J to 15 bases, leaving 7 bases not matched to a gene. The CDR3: CASSFDRGPTFF. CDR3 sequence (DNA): TGCGCCAGCAGCTTTGACAGGGGACCCACGTTCTTC.

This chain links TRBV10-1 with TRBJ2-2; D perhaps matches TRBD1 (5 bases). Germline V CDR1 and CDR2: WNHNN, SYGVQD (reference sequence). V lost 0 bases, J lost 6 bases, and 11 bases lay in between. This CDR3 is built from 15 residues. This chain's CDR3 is CASSESAQGSGELFF. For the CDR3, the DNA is TGCGCCAGCAGTGAGTCGGCCCAGGGCTCCGGGGAGCTGTTTTTT.

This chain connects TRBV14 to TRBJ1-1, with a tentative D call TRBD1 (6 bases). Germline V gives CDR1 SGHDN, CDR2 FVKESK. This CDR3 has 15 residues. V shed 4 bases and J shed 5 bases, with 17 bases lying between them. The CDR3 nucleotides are TGTGCCAGCAGCCCCCAGGTTGACAGGCCTACTGAAGCTTTCTTT. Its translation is CASSPQVDRPTEAFF.

The CDR3 DNA is TGTGCCAGCAGCTTAGCATACGGTCAGCCCCAGCATTTT. This gives the protein CASSLAYGQPQHF. J is TRBJ1-5 and V is TRBV7-2; D gene ambiguous. Germline V gene lookup returns CDR1 SGHTA and CDR2 FQGNSA. The CDR3 is made up of 13 amino acids. Trimming cost V 0 bases and J 6 bases, with 6 bases left between them.